This is a list of T cell receptor beta chains from one sample in a study of T cell changes during pregnancy in multiple sclerosis. TCRdb's table, derived via immunoSEQ multiplex PCR, lists solely in-frame clones and lacks some. This sample yields roughly 110,000 clones, of which 85% to 95% are seen a single time; roughly 1.5% belongs to the top ten. Material: peripheral blood, obtained after pregnancy. These receptors were taken from a female donor with multiple sclerosis, enrolled in a pregnancy study. Both conserved end residues are part of each CDR3. Fields, in order: D gene, J gene, V gene, CDR3 length, clone size, CDR3 DNA, CDR3 protein. D genes are given only for firm matches. For some rows the clone size is stated as once, few or many, or as a class when expanded; others skip it.

>.|TRBJ1-5|TRBV19|15|.
TGTGCCAGTAGTCCTCAGGGCCCATCCAGTCAGCCCCAGCATTTT
CASSPQGPSSQPQHF
>TRBD1|TRBJ2-2|TRBV11-1|15|.
TGTGCCAGCAGCTTCACGACAGGGACCACCGGGGAGCTGTTTTTT
CASSFTTGTTGELFF
>TRBD1|TRBJ2-7|TRBV18|19|.
TGTGCCAGCTCACAGAAGACAGGGTACAATCCCCGTCCTTCCTACGAGCAGTACTTC
CASSQKTGYNPRPSYEQYF
>.|TRBJ2-3|TRBV19|15|.
TGTGCCAGTAGGGGTAGAGGGTCCGGCACAGATACGCAGTATTTT
CASRGRGSGTDTQYF
>TRBD1|TRBJ1-1|TRBV6-6|14|.
TGTGCCAGCAGCCTACAGGGGGAGAGCACTGAAGCTTTCTTT
CASSLQGESTEAFF
>.|TRBJ2-2|TRBV10-1|14|.
TGCGCCAACCCGGGCACAGGGCGAACCGGGGAGCTGTTTTTT
CANPGTGRTGELFF
>TRBD1|TRBJ1-2|TRBV6-1|15|.
TGTGCCAGCAGTGTCCCCGGGGACAGCAACTATGGCTACACCTTC
CASSVPGDSNYGYTF
>TRBD1|TRBJ1-1|TRBV6-5|12|.
TGTGCCAGCAGCCAGGACAGGGTGGGGGCTTTCTTT
CASSQDRVGAFF
>.|TRBJ1-4|TRBV18|16|.
TGTGCCAGCTCACCCCCGCGGGTGGCTGGGAATGAAAAACTGTTTTTT
CASSPPRVAGNEKLFF
>TRBD1|TRBJ1-1|TRBV5-1|14|.
TGCGCCAGCAGATTAGGAGGGGGCGGCACTGAAGCTTTCTTT
CASRLGGGGTEAFF
>TRBD2|TRBJ2-2|TRBV5-4|15|.
TGTGCCAGCAGTCGTCGGACTAGCGGTCAGGGGGAGCTGTTTTTT
CASSRRTSGQGELFF
>.|TRBJ1-4|TRBV18|15|once
TGTGCCAGCTCACCCCGACAGGCAACTAATGAAAAACTGTTTTTT
CASSPRQATNEKLFF
>.|TRBJ2-5|TRBV18|13|.
TGTGCCAGCTCACCGGAGTCTGTTGGGACCCAGTACTTC
CASSPESVGTQYF
>.|TRBJ2-5|TRBV7-9|13|.
TGTGCCAGCACTTACCCCCGGGTAGAGACCCAGTACTTC
CASTYPRVETQYF
>TRBD1|TRBJ2-2|TRBV6-1|15|.
TGTGCCAGCAGTCTACAGGGGGCAAAAACCGGGGAGCTGTTTTTT
CASSLQGAKTGELFF
>.|TRBJ1-1|TRBV7-9|13|.
TGTGCCAGCAGCCCCACTGTGGACACTGAAGCTTTCTTT
CASSPTVDTEAFF
>.|TRBJ2-7|TRBV7-2|17|.
TGTGCCAGCAGCTTAGGCCCGGGGGTGGGGAGCTCCTACGAGCAGTACTTC
CASSLGPGVGSSYEQYF
>TRBD1|TRBJ2-7|TRBV6-6|14|.
TGTGCCAGCAGTTACGGGGGACAGGTATCTGGACAGTACTTC
CASSYGGQVSGQYF
>TRBD1|TRBJ2-2|TRBV12-5|17|.
TGTGCTAGTGGTTTGGCCTCAGGGGGTGGGAACACCGGGGAGCTGTTTTTT
CASGLASGGGNTGELFF
>.|TRBJ1-6|TRBV7-6|16|once
TGTGCCAGCAGCTTAAAAGAAACGAGCTATAATTCACCCCTCCACTTT
CASSLKETSYNSPLHF
>.|TRBJ1-1|TRBV10-3|13|.
TGTGCCATCAGTGCGTCCGGGAACACTGAAGCTTTCTTT
CAISASGNTEAFF
>.|TRBJ1-2|TRBV7-9|15|.
TGTGCCAGCAGCTTAGGCGAGATACCTAACTATGGCTACACCTTC
CASSLGEIPNYGYTF
>TRBD2|TRBJ2-1|TRBV4-2|17|.
TGTGCCAGCAGCCCCTGGACTAGCGGGAGCTCCTACAATGAGCAGTTCTTC
CASSPWTSGSSYNEQFF
>.|TRBJ1-2|TRBV6-1|14|.
TGTGCCAGCAGTGAGAGGGGGTTAGTCTATGGCTACACCTTC
CASSERGLVYGYTF
>.|TRBJ2-6|TRBV6-1|16|.
TGTGCCAGCAGTGAAGGTCGGGGCTCTGGGGCCAACGTCCTGACTTTC
CASSEGRGSGANVLTF
>TRBD2|TRBJ2-7|TRBV5-6|15|.
TGTGCCAGCAGCCCCCGCGGGGGAGGTGGCTACGAGCAGTACTTC
CASSPRGGGGYEQYF
>.|TRBJ1-1|TRBV28|12|once
TGTGCCAGCCGCGTGGGGCCAGGTGAAGCTTTCTTT
CASRVGPGEAFF
>.|TRBJ1-5|TRBV28|15|.
TGTGCCAGCAATAACCAGGGACATAGCAATCAGCCCCAGCATTTT
CASNNQGHSNQPQHF
>.|TRBJ1-1|TRBV30|13|few
TGTGCCTGGAGTCTAAGAGCAGCGACTGAAGCTTTCTTT
CAWSLRAATEAFF
>TRBD1|TRBJ1-5|TRBV6-1|13|.
TGTGCCGTCGGACAGGGGTTCTATCAGCCCCAGCATTTT
CAVGQGFYQPQHF
>.|TRBJ2-2|TRBV11-2|15|.
TGTGCCAGCAGCTCCCCCCAGGGGAACACCGGGGAGCTGTTTTTT
CASSSPQGNTGELFF
>.|TRBJ2-3|TRBV6-4|18|.
TGTGCCAGCACCGGGACTCCATCTAGTCTCCCCCATGATTATACGCAGTATTTT
CASTGTPSSLPHDYTQYF
>TRBD1|TRBJ1-5|TRBV7-8|17|.
TGTGCCAGCAGCAAAGTCCAGGGGGCCGGGAGCAATCAGCCCCAGCATTTT
CASSKVQGAGSNQPQHF
>TRBD1|TRBJ1-1|TRBV11-1|15|.
TGTGCCAGCAGCTTAGGGTTGGGACAGTCCACTGAAGCTTTCTTT
CASSLGLGQSTEAFF
>.|TRBJ2-1|TRBV6-1|15|.
TGTGCCAGCAGTGTCCCCGGGACAAGGAACAATGAGCAGTTCTTC
CASSVPGTRNNEQFF
>TRBD2|TRBJ2-1|TRBV5-6|16|.
TGTGCCAGCAGCTTGAGACTAGCGGGGGAGTACAATGAGCAGTTCTTC
CASSLRLAGEYNEQFF
>TRBD2|TRBJ2-3|TRBV29-1|15|.
TGCAGCGTTGGGGGAGCGGGGGCGGCGACAGATACGCAGTATTTT
CSVGGAGAATDTQYF
>TRBD1|TRBJ2-1|TRBV6-5|13|.
TGTGCCAGCAGCCGAGGGGGCAACCATGAGCAGTTCTTC
CASSRGGNHEQFF
>.|TRBJ2-1|TRBV5-1|15|.
TGCGCCAGCAGCTACCGCACAGGTTACGTTGATGAGCAGTTCTTC
CASSYRTGYVDEQFF
>TRBD1|TRBJ2-3|TRBV7-8|11|.
TGTGCCAGCAGCGGGGACAGGACGCAGTATTTT
CASSGDRTQYF
>TRBD1|TRBJ2-7|TRBV28|15|.
TGTGCCAGCAGGCTATTAGGGGGACAGGACTACGAGCAGTACTTC
CASRLLGGQDYEQYF
>TRBD2|TRBJ2-7|TRBV28|16|.
TGTGCCAGCAGTTTAGTCCTTGGGGGGGTGGGTGGCGAGCAGTACTTC
CASSLVLGGVGGEQYF
>TRBD1|TRBJ1-4|TRBV30|15|.
TGTGCCTGGGGAACAGGGGGCCATCGATATGAAAAACTGTTTTTT
CAWGTGGHRYEKLFF
>.|TRBJ1-1|TRBV19|16|.
TGTGCCAGTAGTAAGGACTCAAGGATTTTATCCACTGAAGCTTTCTTT
CASSKDSRILSTEAFF
>TRBD2|TRBJ2-7|TRBV5-1|14|.
TGCGCCAGCAGCTTCTCAACGGGAGGGGACGAGCAGTACTTC
CASSFSTGGDEQYF
>TRBD1|TRBJ1-4|TRBV28|15|.
TGTGCCAGCAGGTACACTCAGGGGGCCTCGGGGAAACTGTTTTTT
CASRYTQGASGKLFF
>.|TRBJ2-1|TRBV7-2|13|.
TGTGCCAGCAGCTTAGGGCCGTACAATGAGCAGTTCTTC
CASSLGPYNEQFF
>.|TRBJ2-7|TRBV7-2|13|.
TGTGCCAGCAGCTTAACTTTCTCCTACGAGCAGTACTTC
CASSLTFSYEQYF
>TRBD2|TRBJ2-3|TRBV28|16|.
TGTGCCAGCAGTTTCCCCCAGGGAGCGGGAACAGATACGCAGTATTTT
CASSFPQGAGTDTQYF
>.|TRBJ2-7|TRBV27|18|.
TGTGCCAGCAGTCCACCCCCCCGTTTTAGCGGCGTCTCCTACGAGCAGTACTTC
CASSPPPRFSGVSYEQYF
>.|TRBJ1-2|TRBV7-9|15|once
TGTGCCAGCAGCTTAGCGTTGGAGCGAACCTATGGCTACACCTTC
CASSLALERTYGYTF
>.|TRBJ2-1|TRBV28|12|once
TGTGCCAGCAGTCTCTCCTACAATGAGCAGTTCTTC
CASSLSYNEQFF
>TRBD1|TRBJ1-4|TRBV6-1|15|once
TGTGCCAGCAGCGCTATCTTGGGGACAGGGGAAAAACTGTTTTTT
CASSAILGTGEKLFF
>.|TRBJ2-7|TRBV5-1|15|.
TGCGCCAGCAGCGCAACCCACGGACAGATATACGAGCAGTACTTC
CASSATHGQIYEQYF
>TRBD1|TRBJ2-5|TRBV6-6|16|.
TGTGCCAGCATCAAAAAAACAGGGGGCAAAGGAGAGACCCAGTACTTC
CASIKKTGGKGETQYF
>.|TRBJ1-1|TRBV5-1|15|.
TGCGCCAGCAGCTTGGCCAGGGGCCCGCGAACTGAAGCTTTCTTT
CASSLARGPRTEAFF
>.|TRBJ1-2|TRBV5-1|13|.
TGCGCCAGCAGCTTGGCGGGGGGCTATGGCTACACCTTC
CASSLAGGYGYTF
>.|TRBJ1-2|TRBV28|13|.
TGTGCCAGCAGGTGGGCCCACAACTATGGCTACACCTTC
CASRWAHNYGYTF
>TRBD1|TRBJ1-1|TRBV5-1|15|.
TGCGCCAGCACCGGGACAGGGGGCTCGTACACTGAAGCTTTCTTT
CASTGTGGSYTEAFF
>TRBD1|TRBJ2-1|TRBV5-1|17|.
TGCGCCAGCAGGCCCGGGACAGATCTTAGCTCCTACAATGAGCAGTTCTTC
CASRPGTDLSSYNEQFF